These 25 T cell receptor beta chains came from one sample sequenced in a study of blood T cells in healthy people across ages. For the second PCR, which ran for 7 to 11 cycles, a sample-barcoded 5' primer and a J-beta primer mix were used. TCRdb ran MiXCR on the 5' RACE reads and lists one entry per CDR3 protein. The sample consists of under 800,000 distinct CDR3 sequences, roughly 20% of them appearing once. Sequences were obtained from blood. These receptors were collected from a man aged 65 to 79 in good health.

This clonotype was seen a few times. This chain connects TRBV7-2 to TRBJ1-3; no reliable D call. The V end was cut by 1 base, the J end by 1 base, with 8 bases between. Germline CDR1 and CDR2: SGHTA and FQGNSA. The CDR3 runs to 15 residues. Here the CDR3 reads CASSLVSGSGNTIYF. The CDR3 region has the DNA TGTGCCAGCAGCTTAGTTTCTGGTTCTGGAAACACCATATATTTT.

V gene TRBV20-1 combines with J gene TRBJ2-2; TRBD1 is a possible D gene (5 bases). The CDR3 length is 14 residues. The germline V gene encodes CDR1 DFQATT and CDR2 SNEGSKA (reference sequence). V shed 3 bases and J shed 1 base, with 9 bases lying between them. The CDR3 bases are TGCAGTGCTAGGTGGGGCCAGAACACCGGGGAGCTGTTTTTT. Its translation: CSARWGQNTGELFF.

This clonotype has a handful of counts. The CDR3 DNA follows: TGTGCCAGCAGGGGGATACAGGGGGCAAGTAGCACTGAAGCTTTCTTT. Translated, it gives CASRGIQGASSTEAFF. This chain joins TRBV6-1 and TRBJ1-1, with 9 bases aligning to TRBD1. Germline CDR1 and CDR2: MNHNS and SASEGT. J gave up 4 bases and V 6 bases, and 12 bases lay outside the gene matches. The CDR3 contains 16 residues.

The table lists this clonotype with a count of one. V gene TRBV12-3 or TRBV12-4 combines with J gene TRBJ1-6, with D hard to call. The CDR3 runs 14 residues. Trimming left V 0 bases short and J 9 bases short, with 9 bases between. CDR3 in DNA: TGTGCCAGCAGTTTAGCGGCGTCGTTTTCACCCCTCCACTTT. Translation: CASSLAASFSPLHF.

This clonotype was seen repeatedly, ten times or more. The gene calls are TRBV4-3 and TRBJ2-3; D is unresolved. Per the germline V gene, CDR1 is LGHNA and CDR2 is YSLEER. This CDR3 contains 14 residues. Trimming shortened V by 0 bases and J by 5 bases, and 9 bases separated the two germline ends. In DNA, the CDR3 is TGCGCCAGCAGCCAAGATCATTATGAAGATACGCAGTATTTT. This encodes CASSQDHYEDTQYF.

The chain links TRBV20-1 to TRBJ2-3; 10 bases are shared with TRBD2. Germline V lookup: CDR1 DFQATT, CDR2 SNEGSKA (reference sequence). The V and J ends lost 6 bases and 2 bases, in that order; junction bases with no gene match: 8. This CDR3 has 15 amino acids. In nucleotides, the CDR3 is TGCAGTGCACCGGGCCTAGCGGGAGACACAGATACGCAGTATTTT. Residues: CSAPGLAGDTDTQYF.

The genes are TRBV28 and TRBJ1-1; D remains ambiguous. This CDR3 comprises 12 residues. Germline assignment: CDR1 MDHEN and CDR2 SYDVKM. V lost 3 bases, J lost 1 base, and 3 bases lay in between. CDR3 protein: CASSFKNTEAFF. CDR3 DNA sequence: TGTGCCAGCAGTTTTAAGAACACTGAAGCTTTCTTT.

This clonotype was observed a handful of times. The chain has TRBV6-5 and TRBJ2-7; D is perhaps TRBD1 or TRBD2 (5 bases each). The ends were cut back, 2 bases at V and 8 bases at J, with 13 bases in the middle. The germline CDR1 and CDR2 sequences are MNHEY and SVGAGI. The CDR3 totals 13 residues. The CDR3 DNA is TGTGCCAGCAGTTACGATATCCGGGACCAGCAGTACTTC. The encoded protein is CASSYDIRDQQYF.

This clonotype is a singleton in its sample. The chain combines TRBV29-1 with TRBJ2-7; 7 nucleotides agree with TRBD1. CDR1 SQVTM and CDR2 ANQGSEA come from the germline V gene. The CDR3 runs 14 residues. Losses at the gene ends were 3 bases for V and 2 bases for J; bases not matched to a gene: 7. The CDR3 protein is CSVERQGDPYEQYF. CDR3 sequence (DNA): TGCAGCGTTGAGAGGCAGGGGGACCCCTACGAGCAGTACTTC.

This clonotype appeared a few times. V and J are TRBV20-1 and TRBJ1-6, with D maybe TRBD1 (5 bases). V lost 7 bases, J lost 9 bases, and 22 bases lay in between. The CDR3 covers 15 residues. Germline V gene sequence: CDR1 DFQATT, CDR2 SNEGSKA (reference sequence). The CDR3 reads CSVRGDQGGGSPLHF. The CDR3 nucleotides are TGCAGTGTAAGAGGCGACCAGGGAGGCGGTTCACCCCTCCACTTT.

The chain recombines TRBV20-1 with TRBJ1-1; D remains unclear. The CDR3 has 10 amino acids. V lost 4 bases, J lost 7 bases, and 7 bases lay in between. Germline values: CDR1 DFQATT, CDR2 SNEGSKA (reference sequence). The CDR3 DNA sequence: TGCAGTGCTACCTTACTTGAAGCTTTCTTT. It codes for CSATLLEAFF.

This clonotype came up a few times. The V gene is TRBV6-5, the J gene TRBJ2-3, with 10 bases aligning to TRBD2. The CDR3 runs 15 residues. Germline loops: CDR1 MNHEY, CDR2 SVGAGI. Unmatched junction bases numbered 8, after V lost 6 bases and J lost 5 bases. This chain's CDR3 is CASSPVLAGEDTQYF. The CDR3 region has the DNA TGTGCCAGCAGCCCTGTCCTAGCGGGAGAAGATACGCAGTATTTT.

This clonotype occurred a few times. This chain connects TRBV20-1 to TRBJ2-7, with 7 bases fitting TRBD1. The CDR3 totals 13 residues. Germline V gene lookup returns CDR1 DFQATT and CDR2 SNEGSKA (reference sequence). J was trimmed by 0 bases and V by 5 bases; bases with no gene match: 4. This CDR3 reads CSAYRQGSYEQYF. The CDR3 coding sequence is TGCAGTGCTTACAGACAGGGCTCCTACGAGCAGTACTTC.

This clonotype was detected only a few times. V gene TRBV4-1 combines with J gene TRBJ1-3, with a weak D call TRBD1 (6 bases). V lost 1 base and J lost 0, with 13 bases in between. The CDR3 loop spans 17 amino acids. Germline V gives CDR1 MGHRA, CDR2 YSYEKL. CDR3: CASSQGPGASSGNTIYF. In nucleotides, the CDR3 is TGCGCCAGCAGCCAAGGGCCGGGGGCCTCCTCTGGAAACACCATATATTTT.

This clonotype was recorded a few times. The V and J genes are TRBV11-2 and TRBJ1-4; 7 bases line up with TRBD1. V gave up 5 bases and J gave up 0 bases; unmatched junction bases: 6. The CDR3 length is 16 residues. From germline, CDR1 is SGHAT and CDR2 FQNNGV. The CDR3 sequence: CASSASGGSTNEKLFF. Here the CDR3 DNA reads TGTGCCAGCAGCGCGTCAGGGGGGTCAACTAATGAAAAACTGTTTTTT.

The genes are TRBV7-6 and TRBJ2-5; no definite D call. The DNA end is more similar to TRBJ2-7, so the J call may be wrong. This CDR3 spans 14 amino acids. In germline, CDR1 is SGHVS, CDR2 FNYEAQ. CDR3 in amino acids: CASSLGEGAYEQYF. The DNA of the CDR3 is TGTGCCAGCAGCTTAGGCGAAGGTGCCTACGAGCAGTACTTC.

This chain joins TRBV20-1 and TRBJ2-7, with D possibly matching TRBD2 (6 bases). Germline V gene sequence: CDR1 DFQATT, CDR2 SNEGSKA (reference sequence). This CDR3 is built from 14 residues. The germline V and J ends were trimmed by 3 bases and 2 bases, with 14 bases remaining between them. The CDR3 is CSASPGSGPYEQYF. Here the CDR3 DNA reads TGCAGTGCTAGCCCCGGGAGCGGACCCTACGAGCAGTACTTC.

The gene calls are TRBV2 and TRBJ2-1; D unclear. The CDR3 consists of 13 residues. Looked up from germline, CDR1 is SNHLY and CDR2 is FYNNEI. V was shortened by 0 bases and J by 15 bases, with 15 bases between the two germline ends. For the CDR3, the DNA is TGTGCCAGCAGTGAAGCTCGGCTTTTTCACTGGTTCTTC. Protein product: CASSEARLFHWFF.

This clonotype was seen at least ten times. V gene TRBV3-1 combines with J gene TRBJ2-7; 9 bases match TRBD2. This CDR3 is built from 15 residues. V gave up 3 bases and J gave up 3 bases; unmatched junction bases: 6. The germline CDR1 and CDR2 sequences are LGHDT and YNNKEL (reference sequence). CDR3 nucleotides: TGTGCCAGCAGCCATCAATCTAGCGGGATCTACGAGCAGTACTTC. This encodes CASSHQSSGIYEQYF.

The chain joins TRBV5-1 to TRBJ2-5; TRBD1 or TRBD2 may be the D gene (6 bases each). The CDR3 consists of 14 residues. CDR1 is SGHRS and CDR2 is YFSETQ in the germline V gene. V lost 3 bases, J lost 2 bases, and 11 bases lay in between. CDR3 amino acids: CASSYTGTQETQYF. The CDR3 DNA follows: TGCGCCAGCAGCTATACAGGGACTCAAGAGACCCAGTACTTC.

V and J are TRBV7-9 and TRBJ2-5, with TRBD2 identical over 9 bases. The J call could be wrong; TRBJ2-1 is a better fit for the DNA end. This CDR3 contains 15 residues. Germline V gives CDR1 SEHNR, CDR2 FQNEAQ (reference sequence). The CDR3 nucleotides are TGTGCCAGCAGCGTAAATAGCGGGAGAACCGGTGAGCAGTTCTTC. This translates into CASSVNSGRTGEQFF.

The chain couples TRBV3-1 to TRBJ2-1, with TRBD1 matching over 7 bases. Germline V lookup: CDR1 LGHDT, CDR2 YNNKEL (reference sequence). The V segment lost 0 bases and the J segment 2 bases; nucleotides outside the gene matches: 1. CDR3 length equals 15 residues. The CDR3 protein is CASSQEQGPYNEQFF. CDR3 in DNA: TGTGCCAGCAGCCAAGAACAGGGGCCCTACAATGAGCAGTTCTTC.

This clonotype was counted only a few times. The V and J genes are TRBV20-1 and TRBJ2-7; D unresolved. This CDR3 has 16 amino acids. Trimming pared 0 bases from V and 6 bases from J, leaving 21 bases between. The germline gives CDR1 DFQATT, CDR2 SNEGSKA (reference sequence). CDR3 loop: CSARDRSELLGSEQYF. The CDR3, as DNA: TGCAGTGCTAGAGATCGATCCGAGCTGTTAGGCTCCGAGCAGTACTTC.

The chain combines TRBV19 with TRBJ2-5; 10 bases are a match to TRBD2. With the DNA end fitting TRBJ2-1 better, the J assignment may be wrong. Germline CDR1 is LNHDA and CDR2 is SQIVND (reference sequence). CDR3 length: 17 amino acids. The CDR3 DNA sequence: TGTGCCAGTAGTATAAGCCTAGCGGGAGCCACAGAGAATGAGCAGTTCTTC. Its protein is CASSISLAGATENEQFF.

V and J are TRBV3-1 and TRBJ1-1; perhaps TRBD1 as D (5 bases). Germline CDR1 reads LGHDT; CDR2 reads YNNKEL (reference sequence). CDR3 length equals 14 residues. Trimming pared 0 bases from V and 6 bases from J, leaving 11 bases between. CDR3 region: CASSQDPGLAEAFF. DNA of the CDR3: TGTGCCAGCAGCCAAGATCCAGGGCTCGCTGAAGCTTTCTTT.